This TCR beta chain originates from a study of shared clonotypes between healthy human individuals. The study, taken as a whole, reports: Collection of samples was limited to blood; tissue repertoires likely differ. A few donors held about 4.6% of naive CD4 clonotypes in common. The genetic and exposure-history diversity represented was limited by few donors.

CDR3 length: 14 residues. Between the trimmed V and J ends, which lost 3 bases and 5 bases, there was a span of 11 bases. Germline V gives CDR1 LNHNV, CDR2 YYDKDF (reference sequence). Samples underwent the assay at deep level. Produced via immunoSEQ multiplex PCR; TCRdb's table is partial and in-frame only. The table shows over a million clones, with around 75% occurring only once. This clone was seen more than once but under ten times. What it recognizes is unknown. The gene calls are TRBV15 and TRBJ2-4, with D perhaps matching TRBD1 or TRBD2 (5 bases each). The source of this sequence is a young man in good health. What was sequenced was memory CD4+ T cells sorted from blood. As to subset: CD45RA-negative fraction. The CDR3 DNA is TGTGCCACCAGCAGGGGGGACGGCGAAAACATTCAGTACTTC. It encodes CATSRGDGENIQYF.